This entry lists 12 T cell receptor beta chains sequenced from one sample in a study of vaccination effects on CD4 cells after COVID-19. CD4+ T cells specific for antigen were expanded with viral peptide pools by the ViraFEST assay before sequencing. Culture proceeded for nine to eleven days, and CD4+ T cells were then isolated. Infection with SARS-CoV-2 occurred in the person between March and December 2020, and PCR confirmed it. The antigens these receptors bind are not known. Here immunoSEQ multiplex PCR was the method, and the copy in TCRdb shows in-frame clones only, minus some. Altogether nearly 45,000 clones are present, approximately 77% being singletons, with the ten largest covering 29%. Specimen: CD4+ T cells from PBMCs cultured with a peptide pool, collected before COVID-19 vaccination. Receptors were obtained from a human donor who had a prior SARS-CoV-2 infection.

CDR3 sequence: CASSIGDRRETQYF. In DNA, the CDR3 is TGTGCCAGCAGTATAGGGGACCGTAGGGAGACCCAGTACTTC. The chain has TRBV6-5 and TRBJ2-5, with D perhaps TRBD1 or TRBD2 (5 bases each). Germline assignment: CDR1 MNHEY and CDR2 SVGAGI. The CDR3 consists of 14 residues. Trimming cost V 5 bases and J 5 bases, with 15 bases left between them.

J is TRBJ1-2 and V is TRBV7-2; a possible D gene is TRBD1 (5 bases). This CDR3 has 16 amino acids. Looked up from germline, CDR1 is SGHTA and CDR2 is FQGNSA. The germline V and J ends were trimmed by 7 bases and 4 bases, with 22 bases remaining between them. In DNA form, the CDR3 reads TGTGCCAGCACCCCCGAGATGGGGGATTTATTCTATGGCTACACCTTC. It yields the protein CASTPEMGDLFYGYTF.

The chain combines TRBV6-2 or TRBV6-3 with TRBJ2-5; D possibly uses TRBD1 or TRBD2 (5 bases each). The germline gives CDR1 MNHEY, CDR2 SVGEGT. The CDR3 covers 18 residues. V was clipped by 4 bases and J by 5 bases, with 26 bases between them. CDR3 DNA: TGTGCCAGCAGTTCCTTGACAGCCCCGGGGATTAGAAGGGAGACCCAGTACTTC. It codes for CASSSLTAPGIRRETQYF.

The chain carries TRBV6-1 and TRBJ2-1; possible D gene TRBD2, 5 bases. The CDR3 length is 16 residues. Trimming left V 1 base short and J 2 bases short, with 12 bases between. CDR1 MNHNS and CDR2 SASEGT come from the germline V gene. The chain's CDR3 is CASSEVLAPPYNEQFF. The DNA of the CDR3 is TGTGCCAGCAGTGAAGTGCTAGCCCCACCCTACAATGAGCAGTTCTTC.

This chain joins TRBV11-3 and TRBJ1-1; D remains unclear. CDR1 and CDR2 (germline): SGHNT, YENEEA. Between the trimmed V and J ends, which lost 5 bases and 10 bases, there was a span of 14 bases. The CDR3 has 12 residues. In DNA, the CDR3 is TGTGCCAGCAGCCGCGACACGGAGGTAGCTTTCTTT. Its protein product is CASSRDTEVAFF.

This sequence joins TRBV7-3 and TRBJ1-2; D gene uncertain. Trimming removed 7 bases from V and 7 bases from J, with 13 bases in between. CDR3 size: 12 residues. CDR1 and CDR2 (germline): SGHTA, FQGTGA. Here the CDR3 DNA reads TGTGCCAGCAAGAATACCAGCGGTGGCTACACCTTC. This translates into CASKNTSGGYTF.

The rearrangement uses TRBV30 and TRBJ1-2; TRBD1 might be the D (6 bases). Trimming removed 0 bases from V and 4 bases from J, with 12 bases in between. CDR1 and CDR2 (germline): GTSNPN, SVGIG (reference sequence). This CDR3 has 14 residues. DNA of the CDR3: TGTGCCTGGAGTGTACGAGGGGGGGCCTATGGCTACACCTTC. This translates into CAWSVRGGAYGYTF.

CDR3 sequence reads: CASSYSTGGGNTIYF. The CDR3, as DNA: TGTGCCAGCAGCTACAGCACAGGGGGCGGAAACACCATATATTTT. The rearrangement joins TRBV7-9 to TRBJ1-3; the match to TRBD1 covers 9 bases. From germline, CDR1 is SEHNR and CDR2 FQNEAQ (reference sequence). The junction had 5 bases not matched to a gene; V was cut back by 4 bases and J by 4 bases. This CDR3 has 15 amino acids.

The rearrangement joins TRBV5-8 to TRBJ1-5; D not resolved. V gave up 0 bases and J gave up 5 bases, with 6 bases separating them. Looked up from germline, CDR1 is SGHTS and CDR2 is YDEGEE. This CDR3 has 13 amino acids. The CDR3 region has the DNA TGTGCCAGCAGCTTGGCGCGTGATCAGCCCCAGCATTTT. This sequence encodes CASSLARDQPQHF.

This chain uses TRBV5-1 with TRBJ1-4; 10 bases match TRBD1. Germline loops: CDR1 SGHRS, CDR2 YFSETQ. Germline trimming cut 4 bases from V and 5 bases from J; bases unmatched to any gene: 5. The CDR3 is 15 amino acids. CDR3 bases: TGCGCCAGCAGCGGACAGGGGGTTGGGAATGAAAAACTGTTTTTT. Amino acids: CASSGQGVGNEKLFF.

This clone was recorded once. The genes are TRBV11-3 and TRBJ2-3; 12 bases agree with TRBD1. The CDR3 extends over 16 amino acids. Germline CDR1 SGHNT, CDR2 YENEEA. V lost 5 bases to trimming and J lost 5 bases; unmatched junction nucleotides: 8. In DNA, the CDR3 is TGTGCCAGCAGCACGGGACAGGGGGCAGGAGTAGATACGCAGTATTTT. Its protein is CASSTGQGAGVDTQYF.

The chain uses TRBV2 and TRBJ1-5; possible D gene TRBD1, 5 bases. Looked up from germline, CDR1 is SNHLY and CDR2 is FYNNEI. The CDR3 loop spans 14 amino acids. V was cut by 7 bases and J by 9 bases, with 19 bases left in between. The DNA for the CDR3 is TGTGCCAGCATCCGGGACCTACCTGGCTGGCCCCAGCATTTT. Translating it yields CASIRDLPGWPQHF.